These 13 T cell receptor beta chains originate from one sample sequenced in a study of fetal regulatory T cell absence and autoimmunity. TCRdb's table, derived via immunoSEQ multiplex PCR, lists solely in-frame clones and lacks some. The table shows 95,000 to 100,000 clones, with less than 80% occurring only once. Material: pancreas tissue. All receptors derive from a male donor with IPEX syndrome.

The chain is built from TRBV7-9 and TRBJ2-1; 9 bases fit TRBD2. The CDR3 sequence is 15 residues long. Looked up from germline, CDR1 is SEHNR and CDR2 is FQNEAQ (reference sequence). V lost 5 bases and J lost 4; bases outside the gene matches: 6. The CDR3 protein is CASSDRTSEYNEQFF. The DNA for the CDR3 is TGTGCCAGCAGCGATCGGACTAGCGAGTACAATGAGCAGTTCTTC.

The chain combines TRBV7-6 with TRBJ2-7; D is ambiguous. V lost 2 bases and J lost 0, with 11 bases in between. This CDR3 comprises 15 residues. Germline CDR1 SGHVS, CDR2 FNYEAQ. The CDR3 region is CASSLTGTDSYEQYF. As DNA, the CDR3 is TGTGCCAGCAGCTTAACGGGCACTGACTCCTACGAGCAGTACTTC.

The count of this clone is one. J is TRBJ2-3 and V is TRBV6-6; D is unresolved. Trimming pared 5 bases from V and 6 bases from J, leaving 9 bases between. Germline V gene data show CDR1 as MNHNY and CDR2 as SVGAGI (reference sequence). This CDR3 is built from 12 residues. DNA of the CDR3: TGTGCCAGCAGTCCTTTACGGGATACGCAGTATTTT. Its protein product is CASSPLRDTQYF.

The rearrangement links TRBV7-9 to TRBJ1-2; D is uncertain. Trimming cost V 1 base and J 2 bases, with 5 bases left between them. This CDR3 is built from 13 residues. Germline assignment: CDR1 SEHNR and CDR2 FQNEAQ (reference sequence). CDR3: CASSLGGNYGYTF. The CDR3 DNA is TGTGCCAGCAGCTTAGGCGGCAACTATGGCTACACCTTC.

The chain employs TRBV7-2 and TRBJ2-7; 8 bases map to TRBD1. The CDR3 covers 17 residues. V shed 0 bases and J 0 bases; nucleotides not matched to a gene: 7. Looked up from germline, CDR1 is SGHTA and CDR2 is FQGNSA. DNA of the CDR3: TGTGCCAGCAGCTTAGCTCGGGACAGGACGAACTCCTACGAGCAGTACTTC. Amino acids: CASSLARDRTNSYEQYF.

The J gene is TRBJ2-7, the V gene TRBV7-9, with 8 bases lining up with TRBD1. Germline CDR1 is SEHNR and CDR2 is FQNEAQ (reference sequence). The CDR3 sequence is 16 residues long. V was pared by 0 bases and J by 4 bases, with 8 bases of the junction left unmatched. The CDR3 is CASSLAKAGGLYEQYF. The CDR3 DNA sequence: TGTGCCAGCAGCTTAGCAAAAGCAGGGGGCTTGTACGAGCAGTACTTC.

Notes on this clone: In the same sample, other DNA sequences code for this CDR3. This chain links TRBV9 with TRBJ1-2, with D perhaps matching TRBD1 (5 bases). This CDR3 comprises 13 residues. Trimming shortened V by 0 bases and J by 4 bases, and 7 bases separated the two germline ends. From germline, CDR1 is SGDLS and CDR2 YYNGEE. CDR3 loop: CASSVAGGYGYTF. The CDR3 DNA reads as TGTGCCAGCAGCGTAGCGGGGGGCTATGGCTACACCTTC.

J is TRBJ1-1 and V is TRBV7-9; D call uncertain. This CDR3 comprises 14 residues. The germline V gene has CDR1 SEHNR and CDR2 FQNEAQ (reference sequence). The germline V and J ends were trimmed by 5 bases and 0 bases, with 10 bases remaining between them. The CDR3 DNA reads TGTGCCAGCAGCCTCCCGACCATGAACACTGAAGCTTTCTTT. Its protein is CASSLPTMNTEAFF.

This clone was counted a single time. The V and J genes are TRBV5-1 and TRBJ2-3, with D hard to call. CDR3 length: 16 residues. V was cut by 0 bases and J by 0 bases, with 11 bases left in between. Germline-derived CDR1 and CDR2 are SGHRS and YFSETQ. CDR3 region: CASSLEPQSSTDTQYF. The DNA of the CDR3 is TGCGCCAGCAGCTTGGAGCCGCAGTCTAGCACAGATACGCAGTATTTT. Full variable domain (remainder filled in from reference TRBV5-1 and TRBJ2-3): KAGVTQTPRYLIKTRGQQVTLSCSPISGHRSVSWYQQTPGQGLQFLFEYFSETQRNKGNFPGRFSGRQFSNSRSEMNVSTLELGDSALYLCASSLEPQSSTDTQYFGPGTRLTVL.

The chain employs TRBV7-9 and TRBJ2-7; D is possibly TRBD1 (5 bases). CDR1 and CDR2 from the germline V gene are SEHNR and FQNEAQ (reference sequence). Trimming left V 2 bases short and J 2 bases short, with 16 bases between. This CDR3 spans 16 amino acids. CDR3 DNA sequence: TGTGCCAGCAGCTTATTAAGGGGTCTTCCCCCCTACGAGCAGTACTTC. It translates to CASSLLRGLPPYEQYF.

This clone was recorded only once. This rearrangement joins TRBV5-4 to TRBJ2-3; tentative D call: TRBD1 (6 bases). The CDR3 contains 13 residues. CDR1 and CDR2 (germline): SGHNT, YYREEE (reference sequence). The V end lost 4 bases, the J end lost 3 bases, and 9 bases lay between the germline ends. The CDR3 DNA sequence: TGTGCCAGCAGCGTACAGGGAACAGATACGCAGTATTTT. This codes for CASSVQGTDTQYF.

The V gene is TRBV27, the J gene TRBJ2-7, with D hard to call. Trimming removed 5 bases at V and 2 bases at J, with 13 bases between. Germline values: CDR1 MNHEY, CDR2 SMNVEV (reference sequence). The CDR3 has 14 residues. The CDR3: CASSPLSDPYEQYF. The DNA for the CDR3 is TGTGCCAGCAGTCCCCTTTCCGACCCCTACGAGCAGTACTTC.

The J gene is TRBJ2-5, the V gene TRBV6-1, with 9 nucleotides matching TRBD2. The CDR3 totals 14 residues. Unmatched junction bases numbered 9, after V lost 8 bases and J lost 5 bases. Germline values: CDR1 MNHNS, CDR2 SASEGT. The CDR3: CASGPSGKRETQYF. The CDR3, as DNA: TGTGCCAGCGGACCTAGCGGGAAGCGGGAGACCCAGTACTTC.